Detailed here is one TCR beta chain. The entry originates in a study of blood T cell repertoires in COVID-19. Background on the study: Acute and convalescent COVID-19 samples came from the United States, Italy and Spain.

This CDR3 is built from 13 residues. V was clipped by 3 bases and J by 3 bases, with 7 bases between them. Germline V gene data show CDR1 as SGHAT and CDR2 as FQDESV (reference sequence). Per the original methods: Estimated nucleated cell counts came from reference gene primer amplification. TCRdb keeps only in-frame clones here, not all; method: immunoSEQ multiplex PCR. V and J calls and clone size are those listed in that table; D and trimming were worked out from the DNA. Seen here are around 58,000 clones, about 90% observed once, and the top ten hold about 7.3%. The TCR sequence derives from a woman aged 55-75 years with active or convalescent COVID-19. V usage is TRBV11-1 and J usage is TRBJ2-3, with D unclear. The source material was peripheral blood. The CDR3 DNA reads TGTGCCAGCAGCTTTATCTCTACAGATACGCAGTATTTT. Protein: CASSFISTDTQYF.